This T cell receptor beta chain emerged from a study of CD8+ T cells in alopecia areata. Study context: Severity in treated patients was scored by percentage of scalp area affected.

As for treatment: oral pan-JAK inhibitor, 5-10 mg twice daily. Germline-derived CDR1 and CDR2 are KGHSH and LQKENI. V trimming: 3 bases; J trimming: 6 bases; junction bases outside the gene matches: 6. The CDR3 has 14 residues. Once RNA had been extracted, it was reverse transcribed into cDNA to act as the sequencing template. Sequencing used immunoSEQ multiplex PCR; TCRdb keeps in-frame clones, though not all of them. The sample holds about 210,000 clones, around two fifths seen once. This clone was counted a few times. Its target is not known. Study observations and caveats: Mice showed clearer TCR sharing than patients did, a gap that was possibly HLA-related. Just one nonresponder means the tie between baseline CD8+ expansion and response stays uncertain.

This receptor was taken from a human donor with alopecia areata. The sample consisted of CD4+ T cells sorted from blood, taken around week 30, from a patient treated with tofacitinib. The chain joins TRBV18 to TRBJ2-7; TRBD1 matches 9 bases. CDR3 bases: TGTGCCAGCTCACCTGGGACAGGGAGGAGCGAGCAGTACTTC. This gives the protein CASSPGTGRSEQYF.